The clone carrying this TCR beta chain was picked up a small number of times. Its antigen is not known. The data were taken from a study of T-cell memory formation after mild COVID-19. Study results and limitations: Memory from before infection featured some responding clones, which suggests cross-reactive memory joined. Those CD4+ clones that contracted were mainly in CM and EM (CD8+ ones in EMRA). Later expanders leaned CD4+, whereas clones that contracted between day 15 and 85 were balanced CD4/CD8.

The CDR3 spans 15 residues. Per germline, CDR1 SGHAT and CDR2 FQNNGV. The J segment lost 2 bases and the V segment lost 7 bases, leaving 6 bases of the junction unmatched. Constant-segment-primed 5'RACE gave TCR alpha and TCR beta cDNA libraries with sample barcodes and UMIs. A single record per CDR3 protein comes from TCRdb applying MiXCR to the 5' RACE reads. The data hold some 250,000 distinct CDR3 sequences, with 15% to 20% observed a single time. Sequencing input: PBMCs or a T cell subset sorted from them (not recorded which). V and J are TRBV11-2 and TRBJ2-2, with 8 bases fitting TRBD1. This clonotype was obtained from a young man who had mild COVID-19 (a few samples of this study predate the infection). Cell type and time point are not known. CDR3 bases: TGTGCCAGCATCGTCGACAGGGGAAACACCGGGGAGCTGTTTTTT. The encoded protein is CASIVDRGNTGELFF.